Reported below is one TCR beta chain. The target antigen is unknown. This record comes from a study of immune cell composition in non-small cell lung cancer. Findings and limits, study-wide: 60% to 80% of squamous and approximately 31% of adenocarcinoma cases had tumour-associated clones >0.5%. Adenocarcinomas with higher top tumour-associated clone frequency had more reactive TILs.

Clones were sequenced by immunoSEQ multiplex PCR, and TCRdb holds only the in-frame ones, with some missing. The data show under 4,500 clones, around 76% seen once. Normal lung sampling was at least 3 cm from the tumour, as distant as possible. Germline V gene sequence: CDR1 MGHRA, CDR2 YSYEKL. The CDR3 has 19 residues. Germline trimming cut 4 bases from V and 0 bases from J; bases unmatched to any gene: 15. The sequenced sample was non-adjacent lung tissue. The receptor was isolated from a human donor with non-small cell lung cancer. The rearrangement joins TRBV4-1 to TRBJ2-4; the match to TRBD2 covers 7 bases. CDR3 in amino acids: CASSRHGLGPTLAKNIQYF. In nucleotides, the CDR3 is TGCGCCAGCAGCCGACATGGACTAGGGCCCACCCTAGCCAAAAACATTCAGTACTTC.